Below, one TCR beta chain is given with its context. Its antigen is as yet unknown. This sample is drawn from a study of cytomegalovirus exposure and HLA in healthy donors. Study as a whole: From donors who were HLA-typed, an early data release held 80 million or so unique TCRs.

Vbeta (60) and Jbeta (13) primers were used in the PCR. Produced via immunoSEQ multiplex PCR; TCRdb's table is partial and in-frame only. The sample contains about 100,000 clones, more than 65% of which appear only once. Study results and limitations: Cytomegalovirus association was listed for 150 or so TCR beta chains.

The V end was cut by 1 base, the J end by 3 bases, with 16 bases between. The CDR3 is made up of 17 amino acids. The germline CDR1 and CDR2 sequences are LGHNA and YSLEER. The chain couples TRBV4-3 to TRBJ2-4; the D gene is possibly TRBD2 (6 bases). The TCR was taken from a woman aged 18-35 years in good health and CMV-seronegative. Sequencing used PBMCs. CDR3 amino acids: CASSQAAAAGNKNIQYF. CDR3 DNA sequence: TGCGCCAGCAGCCAAGCAGCGGCTGCGGGGAACAAAAACATTCAGTACTTC.